The TCR beta chain described here comes from a study of shared clonotypes between healthy human individuals. Running of the assay took place at deep level. Here immunoSEQ multiplex PCR was the method, and the copy in TCRdb shows in-frame clones only, minus some. The sample consists of 2 million to 3 million clones, approximately 94% of them appearing once. The sequence derives from a man aged 18 to 35 in good health. Sequencing was done on a sample of naive CD4+ T cells sorted from blood. Subset: CD45RA+ positively selected.

The CDR3 DNA follows: TGTGCCAGCAGTTTAGCCCAGGGTGCCGGTAATTCACCCCTCCACTTT. Translating it yields CASSLAQGAGNSPLHF. The V and J genes are TRBV28 and TRBJ1-6, with D perhaps matching TRBD1 (5 bases). The CDR3 has 16 amino acids. Germline V gene lookup returns CDR1 MDHEN and CDR2 SYDVKM. The V end lost 2 bases, the J end lost 6 bases, and 14 bases lay between the germline ends.